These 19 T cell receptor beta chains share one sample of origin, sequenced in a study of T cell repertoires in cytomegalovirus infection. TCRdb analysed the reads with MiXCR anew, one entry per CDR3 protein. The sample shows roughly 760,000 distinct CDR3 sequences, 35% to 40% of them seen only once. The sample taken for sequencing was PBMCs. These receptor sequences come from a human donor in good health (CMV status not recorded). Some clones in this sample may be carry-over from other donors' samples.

DNA for the CDR3: TGTGCCAGCGGAGCTAGTGCCGACAGGGCGCTAGCCAAAAACATTCAGTACTTC. Residues: CASGASADRALAKNIQYF. This chain uses TRBV2 with TRBJ2-4; 7 bases line up with TRBD1. The germline V gene encodes CDR1 SNHLY and CDR2 FYNNEI. This CDR3 has 18 amino acids. Losses at the gene ends were 8 bases for V and 0 bases for J; bases not matched to a gene: 16.

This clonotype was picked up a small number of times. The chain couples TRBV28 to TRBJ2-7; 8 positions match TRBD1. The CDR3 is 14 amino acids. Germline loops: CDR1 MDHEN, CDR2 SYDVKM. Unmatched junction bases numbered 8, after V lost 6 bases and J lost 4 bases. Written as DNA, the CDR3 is TGTGCCAGCAGGATCGACAGGGGCCCTTACGAGCAGTACTTC. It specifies CASRIDRGPYEQYF.

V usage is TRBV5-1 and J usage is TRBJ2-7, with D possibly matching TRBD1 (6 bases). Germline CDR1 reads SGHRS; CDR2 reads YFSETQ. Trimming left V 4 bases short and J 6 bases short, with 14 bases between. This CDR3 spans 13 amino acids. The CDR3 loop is CASSPGHSREQYF. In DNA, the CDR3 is TGCGCCAGCAGCCCGGGACATTCTCGCGAGCAGTACTTC.

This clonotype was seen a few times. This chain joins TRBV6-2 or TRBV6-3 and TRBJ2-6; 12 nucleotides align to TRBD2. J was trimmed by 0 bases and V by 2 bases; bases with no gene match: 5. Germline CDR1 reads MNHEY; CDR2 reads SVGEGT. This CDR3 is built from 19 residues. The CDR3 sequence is CASSYGLAGHVSGANVLTF. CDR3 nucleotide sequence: TGTGCCAGCAGTTACGGACTAGCGGGGCACGTCTCTGGGGCCAACGTCCTGACTTTC.

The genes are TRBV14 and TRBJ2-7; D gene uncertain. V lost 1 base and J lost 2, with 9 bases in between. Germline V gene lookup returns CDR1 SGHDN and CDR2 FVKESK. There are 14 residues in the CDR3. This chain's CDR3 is CASSQGVGPYEQYF. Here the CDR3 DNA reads TGTGCCAGCAGCCAAGGTGTAGGGCCCTACGAGCAGTACTTC.

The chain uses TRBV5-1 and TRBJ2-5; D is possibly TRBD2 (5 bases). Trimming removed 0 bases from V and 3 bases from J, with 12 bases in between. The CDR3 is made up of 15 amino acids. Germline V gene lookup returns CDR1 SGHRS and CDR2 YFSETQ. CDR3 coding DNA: TGCGCCAGCAGCTTGGGTGGGGAACTAGAAGAGACCCAGTACTTC. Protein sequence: CASSLGGELEETQYF.

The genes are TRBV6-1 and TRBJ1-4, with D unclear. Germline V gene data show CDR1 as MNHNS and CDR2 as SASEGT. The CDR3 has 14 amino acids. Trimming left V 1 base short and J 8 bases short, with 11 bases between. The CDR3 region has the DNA TGTGCCAGCAGTGAAGGGGCTTTTATAGAAAAACTGTTTTTT. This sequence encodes CASSEGAFIEKLFF.

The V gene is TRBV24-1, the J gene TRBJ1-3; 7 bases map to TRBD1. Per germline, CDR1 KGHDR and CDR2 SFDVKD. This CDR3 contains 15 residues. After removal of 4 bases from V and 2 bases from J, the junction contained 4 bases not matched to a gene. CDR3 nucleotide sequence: TGTGCCACCAGTGACCCGGGGACAGCTGGAAACACCATATATTTT. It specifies CATSDPGTAGNTIYF.

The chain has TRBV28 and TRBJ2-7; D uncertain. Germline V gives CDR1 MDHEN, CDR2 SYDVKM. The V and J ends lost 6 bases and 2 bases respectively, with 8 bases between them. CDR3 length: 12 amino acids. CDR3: CASSRLTYEQYF. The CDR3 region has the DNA TGTGCCAGCAGCCGACTTACCTACGAGCAGTACTTC.

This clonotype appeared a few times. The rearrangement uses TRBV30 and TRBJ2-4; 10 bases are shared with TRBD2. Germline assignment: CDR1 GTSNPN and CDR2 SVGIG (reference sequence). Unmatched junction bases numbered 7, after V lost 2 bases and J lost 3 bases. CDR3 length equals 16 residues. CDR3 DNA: TGTGCCTGGAGTTTCAGCGGGGGGGCAGTCAAAAACATTCAGTACTTC. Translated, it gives CAWSFSGGAVKNIQYF.

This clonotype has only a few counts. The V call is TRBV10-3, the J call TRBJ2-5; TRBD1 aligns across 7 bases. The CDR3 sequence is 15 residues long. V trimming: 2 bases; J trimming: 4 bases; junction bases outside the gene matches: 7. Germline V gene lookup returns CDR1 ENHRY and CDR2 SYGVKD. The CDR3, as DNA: TGTGCCATCAGTGAGGGAAGAAGACAGGGAGAGACCCAGTACTTC. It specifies CAISEGRRQGETQYF.

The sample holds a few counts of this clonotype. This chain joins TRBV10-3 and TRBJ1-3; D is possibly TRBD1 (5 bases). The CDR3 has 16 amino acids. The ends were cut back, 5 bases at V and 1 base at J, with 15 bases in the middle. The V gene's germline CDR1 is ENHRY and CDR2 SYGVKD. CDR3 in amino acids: CAISSIRGVSGNTIYF. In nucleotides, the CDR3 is TGTGCCATCAGTTCAATTCGGGGGGTATCTGGAAACACCATATATTTT.

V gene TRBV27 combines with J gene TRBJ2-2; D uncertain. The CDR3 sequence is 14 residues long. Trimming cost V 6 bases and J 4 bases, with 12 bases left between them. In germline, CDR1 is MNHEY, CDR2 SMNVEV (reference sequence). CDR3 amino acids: CASRVGMGTGELFF. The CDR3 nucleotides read TGTGCCAGCAGGGTTGGGATGGGCACCGGGGAGCTGTTTTTT.

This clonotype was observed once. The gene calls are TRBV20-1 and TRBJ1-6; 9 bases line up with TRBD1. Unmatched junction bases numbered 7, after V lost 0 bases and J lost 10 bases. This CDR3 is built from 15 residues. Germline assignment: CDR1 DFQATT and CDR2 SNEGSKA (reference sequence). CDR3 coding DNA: TGCAGTGCTAGAGATTCACAGGGGGCTTGGTCACCCCTCCACTTT. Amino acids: CSARDSQGAWSPLHF.

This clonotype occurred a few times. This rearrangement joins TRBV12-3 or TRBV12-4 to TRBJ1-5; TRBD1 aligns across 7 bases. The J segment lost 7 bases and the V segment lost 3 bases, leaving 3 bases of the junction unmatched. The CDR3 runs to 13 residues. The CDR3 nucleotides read TGTGCCAGCAGTTTGGGACAGCAACAGCCCCAGCATTTT. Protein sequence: CASSLGQQQPQHF.

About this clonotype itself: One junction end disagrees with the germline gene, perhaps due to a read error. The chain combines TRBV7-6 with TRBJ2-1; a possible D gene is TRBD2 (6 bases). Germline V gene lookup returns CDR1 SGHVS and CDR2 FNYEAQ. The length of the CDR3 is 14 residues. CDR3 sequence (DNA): TGTGCCAGCAGCCTAACTAGCTCTGGTAAGGAGCAGTTTTTC. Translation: CASSLTSSGKEQFF.

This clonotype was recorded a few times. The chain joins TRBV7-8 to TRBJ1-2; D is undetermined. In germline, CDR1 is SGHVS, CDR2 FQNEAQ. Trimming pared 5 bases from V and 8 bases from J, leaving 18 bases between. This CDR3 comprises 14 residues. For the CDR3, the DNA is TGTGCCAGCAGCCGAGGTGGTACCCAGTCGGGCTACACCTTC. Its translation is CASSRGGTQSGYTF.

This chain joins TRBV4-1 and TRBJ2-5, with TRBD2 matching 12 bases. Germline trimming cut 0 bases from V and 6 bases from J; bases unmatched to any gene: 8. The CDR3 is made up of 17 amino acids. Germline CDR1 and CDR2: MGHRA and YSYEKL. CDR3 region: CASSQDALAGGQKTQYF. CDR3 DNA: TGCGCCAGCAGCCAAGATGCGCTAGCGGGGGGGCAGAAGACCCAGTACTTC.

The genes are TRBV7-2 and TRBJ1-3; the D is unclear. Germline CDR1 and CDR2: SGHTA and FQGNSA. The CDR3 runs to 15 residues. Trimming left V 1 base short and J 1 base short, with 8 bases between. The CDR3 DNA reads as TGTGCCAGCAGCTTAGTGGTTGGGTCTGGAAACACCATATATTTT. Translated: CASSLVVGSGNTIYF.